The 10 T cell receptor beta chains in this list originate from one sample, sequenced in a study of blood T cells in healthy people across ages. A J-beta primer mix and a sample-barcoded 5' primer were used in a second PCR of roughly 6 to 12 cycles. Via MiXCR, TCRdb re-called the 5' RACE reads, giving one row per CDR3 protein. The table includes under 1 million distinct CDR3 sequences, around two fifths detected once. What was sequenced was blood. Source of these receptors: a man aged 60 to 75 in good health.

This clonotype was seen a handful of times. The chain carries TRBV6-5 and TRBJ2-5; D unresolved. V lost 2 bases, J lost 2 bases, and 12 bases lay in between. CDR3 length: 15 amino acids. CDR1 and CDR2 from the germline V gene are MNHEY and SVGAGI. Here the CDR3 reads CASSYTPGFQETQYF. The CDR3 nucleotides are TGTGCCAGCAGTTACACACCCGGGTTTCAAGAGACCCAGTACTTC.

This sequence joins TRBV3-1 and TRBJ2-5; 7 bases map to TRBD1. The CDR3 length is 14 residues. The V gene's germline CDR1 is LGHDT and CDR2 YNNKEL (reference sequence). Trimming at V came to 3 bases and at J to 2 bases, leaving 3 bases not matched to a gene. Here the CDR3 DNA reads TGTGCCAGCAGCCATTGGGGACAGCAAGAGACCCAGTACTTC. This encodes CASSHWGQQETQYF.

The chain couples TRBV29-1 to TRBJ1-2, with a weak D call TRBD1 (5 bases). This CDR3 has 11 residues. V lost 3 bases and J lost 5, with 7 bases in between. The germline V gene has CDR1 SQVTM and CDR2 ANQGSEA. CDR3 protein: CSVDGGYGYTF. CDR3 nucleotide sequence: TGCAGCGTTGACGGGGGGTATGGCTACACCTTC.

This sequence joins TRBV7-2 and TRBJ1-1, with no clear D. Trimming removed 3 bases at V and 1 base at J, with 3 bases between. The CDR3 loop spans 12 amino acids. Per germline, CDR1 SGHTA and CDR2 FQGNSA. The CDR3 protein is CASSFQNTEAFF. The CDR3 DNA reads TGTGCCAGCAGCTTTCAGAACACTGAAGCTTTCTTT.

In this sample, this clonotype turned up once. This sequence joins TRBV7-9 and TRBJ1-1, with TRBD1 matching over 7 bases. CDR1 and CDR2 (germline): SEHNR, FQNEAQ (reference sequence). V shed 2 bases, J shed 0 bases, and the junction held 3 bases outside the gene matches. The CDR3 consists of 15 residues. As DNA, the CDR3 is TGTGCCAGCAGCTTAAGGACAGGATTGAACACTGAAGCTTTCTTT. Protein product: CASSLRTGLNTEAFF.

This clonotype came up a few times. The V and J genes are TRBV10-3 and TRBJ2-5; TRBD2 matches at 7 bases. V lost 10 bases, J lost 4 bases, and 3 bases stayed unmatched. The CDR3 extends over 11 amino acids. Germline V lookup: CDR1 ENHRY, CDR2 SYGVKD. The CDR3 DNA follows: TGTGCCACGGGAGGATCAGAGACCCAGTACTTC. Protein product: CATGGSETQYF.

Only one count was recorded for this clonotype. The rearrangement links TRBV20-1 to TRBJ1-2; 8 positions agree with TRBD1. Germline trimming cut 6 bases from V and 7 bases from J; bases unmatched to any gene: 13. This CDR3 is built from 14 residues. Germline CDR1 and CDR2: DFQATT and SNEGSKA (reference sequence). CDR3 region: CSAHIVDRDAGYTF. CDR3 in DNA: TGCAGTGCCCACATTGTGGACAGGGATGCTGGCTACACCTTC.

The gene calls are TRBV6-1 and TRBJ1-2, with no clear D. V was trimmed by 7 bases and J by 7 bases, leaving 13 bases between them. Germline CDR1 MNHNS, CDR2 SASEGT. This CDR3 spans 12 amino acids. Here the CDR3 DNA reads TGTGCCAGCACTCCCTGGGTTAGTGGCTACACCTTC. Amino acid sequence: CASTPWVSGYTF.

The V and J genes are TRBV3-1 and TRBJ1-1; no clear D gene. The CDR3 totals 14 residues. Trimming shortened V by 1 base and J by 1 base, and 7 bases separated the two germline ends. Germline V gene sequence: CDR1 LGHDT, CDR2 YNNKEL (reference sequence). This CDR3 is CASSQAVQNTEAFF. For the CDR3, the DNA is TGTGCCAGCAGCCAAGCGGTCCAGAACACTGAAGCTTTCTTT.

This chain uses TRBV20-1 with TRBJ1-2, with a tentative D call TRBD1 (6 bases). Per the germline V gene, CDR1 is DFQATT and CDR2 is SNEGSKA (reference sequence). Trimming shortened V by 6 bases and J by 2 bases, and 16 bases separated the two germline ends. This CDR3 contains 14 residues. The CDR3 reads CSAQPGHQNYGYTF. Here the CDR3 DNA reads TGCAGTGCCCAACCGGGACACCAGAACTATGGCTACACCTTC.